There are many counts of the clone carrying this TCR beta chain. What it recognizes is unknown. This sample stems from a study of T cells in Graves' hyperthyroidism and ophthalmopathy. Participants, patients aged 18 to 65, had newly diagnosed hyperthyroidism with a duration under 2 months. Diagnosing involved the use of clinical symptoms, serum thyroxine and TRAb, thyroid ultrasound and orbital computed tomography. General study findings and limits: Blood also carried most thyroid clonotypes expanded above 0.001.

TCR beta CDR3 sequences were amplified from RNA transcripts. TCR CDR3 underwent first-round RT-PCR with the HTBI primer set. TCRdb recomputed calls from the multiplex PCR reads with MiXCR, one row per CDR3 protein. The sample has under 350,000 distinct CDR3 sequences, 21% seen once. Germline trimming cut 4 bases from V and 2 bases from J; bases unmatched to any gene: 14. This CDR3 is built from 18 residues. Germline V gives CDR1 LGHDT, CDR2 YNNKEL (reference sequence). This receptor was taken from a woman aged 45 to 65 with Graves' hyperthyroidism. Sequences were obtained from blood. This sequence joins TRBV3-1 and TRBJ1-3, with TRBD1 matching 7 bases. The CDR3 loop reads CASSLVGMTGITGNTIYF. The CDR3 nucleotides read TGTGCCAGCAGCCTGGTCGGTATGACAGGGATAACTGGAAACACCATATATTTT.